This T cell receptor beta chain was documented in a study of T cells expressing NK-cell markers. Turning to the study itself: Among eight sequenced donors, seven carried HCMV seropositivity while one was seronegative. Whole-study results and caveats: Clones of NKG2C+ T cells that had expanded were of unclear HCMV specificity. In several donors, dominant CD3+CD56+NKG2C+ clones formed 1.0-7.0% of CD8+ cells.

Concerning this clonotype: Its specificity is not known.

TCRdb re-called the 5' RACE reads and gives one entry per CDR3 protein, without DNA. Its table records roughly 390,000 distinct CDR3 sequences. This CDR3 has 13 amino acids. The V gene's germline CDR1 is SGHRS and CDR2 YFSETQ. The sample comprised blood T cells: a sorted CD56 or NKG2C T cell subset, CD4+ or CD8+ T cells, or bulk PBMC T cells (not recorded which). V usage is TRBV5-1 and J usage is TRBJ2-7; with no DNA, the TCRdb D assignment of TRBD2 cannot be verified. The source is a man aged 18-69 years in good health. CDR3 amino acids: CASSLSSGDKQYF.